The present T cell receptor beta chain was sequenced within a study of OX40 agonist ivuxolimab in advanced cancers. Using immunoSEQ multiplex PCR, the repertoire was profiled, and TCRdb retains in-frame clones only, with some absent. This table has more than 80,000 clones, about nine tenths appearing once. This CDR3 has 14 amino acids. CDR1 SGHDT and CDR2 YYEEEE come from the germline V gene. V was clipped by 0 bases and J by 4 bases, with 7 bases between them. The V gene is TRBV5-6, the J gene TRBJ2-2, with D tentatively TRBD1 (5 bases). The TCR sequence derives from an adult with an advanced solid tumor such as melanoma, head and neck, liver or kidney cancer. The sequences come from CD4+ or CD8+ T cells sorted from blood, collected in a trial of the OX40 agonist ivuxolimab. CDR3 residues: CASSLGQSTGELFF. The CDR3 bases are TGTGCCAGCAGCTTGGGACAGAGCACCGGGGAGCTGTTTTTT.